What follows is one T cell receptor beta chain and its context. The entry originates in a study of blood T cell repertoires in COVID-19. Overall study: COVID-19 samples collected from the United States, Italy and Spain covered acute and convalescent phases.

Trimming took 3 bases from V and 4 from J; bases not matched to a gene: 8. CDR3 length equals 15 residues. Germline V lookup: CDR1 SGHTS, CDR2 YDEGEE. Libraries were prepared by immunoSEQ multiplex PCR; TCRdb keeps only in-frame clonotypes and omits some of them. In the table there are a few hundred thousand clones, around 89% of which are singletons. Participants were placed into cohorts based on the clinical history they reported. Donors of Cohort 3 who recovered were those that had two negative PCRs, clearance, or symptom resolution. The origin of this receptor is a woman aged 45-59 years who had recovered from COVID-19. The sequencing sample was made of PBMCs or T cells enriched from blood (not recorded which). The gene calls are TRBV5-8 and TRBJ2-7, with 9 bases matching TRBD2. CDR3 amino acids: CASSSAGGPSYEQYF. CDR3 DNA sequence: TGTGCCAGCAGCTCGGCGGGAGGGCCTTCATACGAGCAGTACTTC.